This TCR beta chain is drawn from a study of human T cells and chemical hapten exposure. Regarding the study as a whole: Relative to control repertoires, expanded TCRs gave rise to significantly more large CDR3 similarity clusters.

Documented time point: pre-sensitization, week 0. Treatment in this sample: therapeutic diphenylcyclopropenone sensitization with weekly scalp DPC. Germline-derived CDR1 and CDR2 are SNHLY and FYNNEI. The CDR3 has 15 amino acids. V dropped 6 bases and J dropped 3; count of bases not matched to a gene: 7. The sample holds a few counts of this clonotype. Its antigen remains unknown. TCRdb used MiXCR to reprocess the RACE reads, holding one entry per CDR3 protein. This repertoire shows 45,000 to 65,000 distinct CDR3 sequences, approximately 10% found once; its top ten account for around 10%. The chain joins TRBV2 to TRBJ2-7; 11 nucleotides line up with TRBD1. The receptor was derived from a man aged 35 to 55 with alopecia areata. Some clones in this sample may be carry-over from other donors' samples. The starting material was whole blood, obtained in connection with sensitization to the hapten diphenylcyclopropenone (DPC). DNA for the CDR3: TGTGCCAGCAGGGCGGGACAGGGGGAGTTCTACGAGCAGTACTTC. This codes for CASRAGQGEFYEQYF.